The 26 T cell receptor beta chains reported below all come from one sample, sequenced in a study of beta chain features in type 1 diabetes. Study-level findings and limits: Within each of all four CD4+ subsets, Type 1 diabetes patients had TCRB CDR3s that were moderately but significantly shorter.

These receptors have no known antigen. The investigators reverse transcribed all of the isolated RNA, so they sequenced expressed TCRB transcripts. Profiled with immunoSEQ multiplex PCR; TCRdb holds only in-frame clones, not every one. The sample has about 640,000 clones, approximately 13% seen once. The source material was naive CD4+ T cells from blood. The origin of the receptors is a man under 40 with type 1 diabetes.

This clone occurred a few times. The chain links TRBV7-9 to TRBJ1-6; D is undetermined. Trimming shortened V by 4 bases and J by 7 bases, and 14 bases separated the two germline ends. The germline V gene has CDR1 SEHNR and CDR2 FQNEAQ (reference sequence). The CDR3 totals 15 residues. Written as DNA, the CDR3 is TGTGCCAGCAGCTCGCCTCACGGCCGGAATTCACCCCTCCACTTT. Translation: CASSSPHGRNSPLHF.

The chain is built from TRBV28 and TRBJ1-5; D may be TRBD1 (5 bases). The germline V gene encodes CDR1 MDHEN and CDR2 SYDVKM. The CDR3 runs 14 residues. Trimming took off 5 bases at V and 6 bases at J, with 14 bases between the two ends. As DNA, the CDR3 is TGTGCCAGCAGTGCCGGGACGGGGGTTCAGCCCCAGCATTTT. It yields the protein CASSAGTGVQPQHF.

The sample holds a few counts of this clone. The gene calls are TRBV7-2 and TRBJ1-5; weak D call: TRBD1 (5 bases). The CDR3 length is 15 residues. Per germline, CDR1 SGHTA and CDR2 FQGNSA. Trimming left V 3 bases short and J 7 bases short, with 16 bases between. The CDR3: CASSLVQGSQQPQHF. CDR3 DNA sequence: TGTGCCAGCAGCTTGGTGCAGGGTTCCCAACAGCCCCAGCATTTT.

The chain is built from TRBV9 and TRBJ2-7, with D hard to call. From germline, CDR1 is SGDLS and CDR2 YYNGEE. The CDR3 covers 13 residues. V was trimmed by 0 bases and J by 3 bases, leaving 7 bases between them. CDR3 protein: CASSVAGNYEQYF. The CDR3, as DNA: TGTGCCAGCAGCGTAGCTGGGAACTACGAGCAGTACTTC.

A remark on this clone: Other DNA sequences of this sample code for an identical CDR3. CDR3 nucleotide sequence: TGTGCCAGCAGCCAAACAGGGAGCTCCTACGAGCAGTACTTC. It yields the protein CASSQTGSSYEQYF. The rearrangement links TRBV14 to TRBJ2-7; D may be TRBD1 (6 bases). V lost 2 bases to trimming and J lost 0 bases, with 8 bases between them. The germline gives CDR1 SGHDN, CDR2 FVKESK. The CDR3 length is 14 residues.

V is TRBV5-1 and J is TRBJ1-2; D remains ambiguous. The V gene lost 0 bases and the J gene lost 5 bases, with 8 bases spanning the gap. The V gene's germline CDR1 is SGHRS and CDR2 YFSETQ. The CDR3 has 13 residues. The CDR3 is CASSLGPTYGYTF. The CDR3 DNA reads as TGCGCCAGCAGCTTGGGACCAACGTATGGCTACACCTTC.

This clone showed up just a few times. The V and J genes are TRBV6-4 and TRBJ1-4, with 10 bases fitting TRBD1. Germline values: CDR1 MRHNA, CDR2 SNTAGT. This CDR3 comprises 15 residues. Losses at the gene ends were 4 bases for V and 8 bases for J; bases not matched to a gene: 7. The CDR3 DNA is TGTGCCAGCAGTGCCAGACAGGGGGCCGACGAAAAACTGTTTTTT. Translating it yields CASSARQGADEKLFF.

V and J are TRBV29-1 and TRBJ2-3; 8 nucleotides agree with TRBD2. Trimming cost V 1 base and J 1 base; bases outside gene matches: 1. Germline CDR1 and CDR2: SQVTM and ANQGSEA. The CDR3 sequence is 14 residues long. The CDR3 sequence is CSVEGAGGTDTQYF. CDR3 bases: TGCAGCGTTGAAGGAGCGGGGGGCACAGATACGCAGTATTTT.

This clone showed up just a few times. Here the CDR3 reads CASSRPGDTIYF. Written as DNA, the CDR3 is TGTGCCAGCAGCCGACCCGGGGACACCATATATTTT. The rearrangement joins TRBV7-2 to TRBJ1-3; D is unresolved. Germline CDR1 and CDR2: SGHTA and FQGNSA. The V end was cut by 5 bases, the J end by 8 bases, with 10 bases between. CDR3 size: 12 residues.

The gene calls are TRBV9 and TRBJ2-3; 8 bases line up with TRBD1. CDR1 is SGDLS and CDR2 is YYNGEE in the germline V gene. This CDR3 has 18 residues. Trimming took 1 base from V and 3 from J; bases not matched to a gene: 13. CDR3 loop: CASSVFGQGALMTDTQYF. The CDR3 DNA is TGTGCCAGCAGCGTATTTGGGCAGGGGGCGCTTATGACAGATACGCAGTATTTT. The full variable domain, in which reference TRBV9 and TRBJ2-3 provide the parts outside the CDR3, is DSGVTQTPKHLITATGQRVTLRCSPRSGDLSVYWYQQSLDQGLQFLIQYYNGEERAKGNILERFSAQQFPDLHSELNLSSLELGDSALYFCASSVFGQGALMTDTQYFGPGTRLTVL.

This clone appeared a few times. This chain joins TRBV5-6 and TRBJ1-2; no firm D call. Germline loops: CDR1 SGHDT, CDR2 YYEEEE. The CDR3 spans 13 residues. V was shortened by 4 bases and J by 7 bases, with 14 bases between the two germline ends. The CDR3: CASSLTRAGGYTF. In DNA, the CDR3 is TGTGCCAGCAGCCTCACACGGGCTGGTGGCTACACCTTC.

The table lists this clone with a few counts. The rearrangement uses TRBV5-1 and TRBJ2-2; D remains unclear. Germline CDR1 and CDR2: SGHRS and YFSETQ. Trimming stripped 3 bases from V and 8 bases from J, with 17 bases between. The CDR3 consists of 15 residues. The CDR3 nucleotides read TGCGCCAGCAGCTCCTCGGACCTTCTTGGGGGGGAGCTGTTTTTT. Encoded protein: CASSSSDLLGGELFF. Full variable domain (remainder filled in from reference TRBV5-1 and TRBJ2-2): KAGVTQTPRYLIKTRGQQVTLSCSPISGHRSVSWYQQTPGQGLQFLFEYFSETQRNKGNFPGRFSGRQFSNSRSEMNVSTLELGDSALYLCASSSSDLLGGELFFGEGSRLTVL.

This clone came up a few times. V is TRBV27 and J is TRBJ1-2; D gene ambiguous. The CDR3 length is 13 residues. Germline CDR1 and CDR2: MNHEY and SMNVEV (reference sequence). The V end was cut by 3 bases, the J end by 8 bases, with 13 bases between. DNA of the CDR3: TGTGCCAGCAGTTTCCGAGGAGGAGACGGCTACACCTTC. Protein: CASSFRGGDGYTF.

This clone was seen more than once but under ten times. In the same sample, other DNA sequences code for this CDR3. The rearrangement uses TRBV6-1 and TRBJ2-7; perhaps TRBD1 as D (5 bases). The ends were cut back, 2 bases at V and 4 bases at J, with 9 bases in the middle. This CDR3 has 13 amino acids. Germline assignment: CDR1 MNHNS and CDR2 SASEGT. CDR3 sequence (DNA): TGTGCCAGCAGTGAAACCAGGGCTTACGAGCAGTACTTC. It specifies CASSETRAYEQYF.

This clone came up a few times. The rearrangement joins TRBV2 to TRBJ2-5; weak D call: TRBD1 (7 bases). This CDR3 has 14 residues. Trimming shortened V by 7 bases and J by 3 bases, and 15 bases separated the two germline ends. Germline CDR1 SNHLY, CDR2 FYNNEI. The CDR3 nucleotides read TGTGCCAGCACGAACAGGGGCGGGGAAGAGACCCAGTACTTC. This codes for CASTNRGGEETQYF.

The DNA for the CDR3 is TGTGCCAGCAGCCAAGAAGCGGGGGGCCGTCGGACGCAGTATTTT. Protein: CASSQEAGGRRTQYF. This chain joins TRBV14 and TRBJ2-3; TRBD2 matches at 9 bases. This CDR3 has 15 amino acids. Germline assignment: CDR1 SGHDN and CDR2 FVKESK. The ends lost 0 bases at V and 9 bases at J; junction bases unmatched: 7.

This CDR3 reads CASSPDSGADTQYF. CDR3 coding DNA: TGTGCCAGCTCACCCGATTCGGGGGCAGATACGCAGTATTTT. This chain connects TRBV18 to TRBJ2-3; D may be TRBD2 (6 bases). Germline CDR1 and CDR2: KGHSH and LQKENI. With 3 bases removed from V and 4 bases from J, the gap between germline ends came to 11 bases. The CDR3 runs to 14 residues.

In DNA, the CDR3 is TGTGCCAGCAGCCGACTAGCGCGCACCGGGGAGCTGTTTTTT. Translating it yields CASSRLARTGELFF. This chain connects TRBV7-2 to TRBJ2-2, with TRBD2 matching 8 bases. V gave up 5 bases and J gave up 4 bases; unmatched junction bases: 3. CDR3 length equals 14 residues. Germline V gives CDR1 SGHTA, CDR2 FQGNSA.

The table lists this clone with a few counts. This chain joins TRBV13 and TRBJ2-1, with TRBD2 as a possible D gene (6 bases). There are 14 residues in the CDR3. Looked up from germline, CDR1 is PRHDT and CDR2 is FYEKMQ (reference sequence). V shed 0 bases and J shed 4 bases, with 7 bases lying between them. CDR3 DNA sequence: TGTGCCAGCAGCTTAGGCGGGAGATACAATGAGCAGTTCTTC. Encoded protein: CASSLGGRYNEQFF.

This clone came up a few times. The rearrangement links TRBV7-2 to TRBJ2-3; TRBD2 matches 7 bases. This CDR3 spans 15 amino acids. The junction had 2 bases not matched to a gene; V was cut back by 1 base and J by 1 base. Germline CDR1 reads SGHTA; CDR2 reads FQGNSA. Written as DNA, the CDR3 is TGTGCCAGCAGCTTAGTTCGGGGGGGCACAGATACGCAGTATTTT. The encoded protein is CASSLVRGGTDTQYF.

In its sample, this clone was seen a few times. The gene calls are TRBV9 and TRBJ1-1; D possibly corresponds to TRBD1 (5 bases). V was shortened by 0 bases and J by 2 bases, with 8 bases between the two germline ends. Germline V gene lookup returns CDR1 SGDLS and CDR2 YYNGEE. The CDR3 length is 14 residues. The CDR3 nucleotides read TGTGCCAGCAGCGTAGCCGGGGCTAACACTGAAGCTTTCTTT. Translation gives CASSVAGANTEAFF.

The J gene is TRBJ2-2, the V gene TRBV5-6, with 9 bases identical to TRBD2. Germline lookup yields CDR1 SGHDT and CDR2 YYEEEE. J lost 3 bases, V lost 3 bases, and 3 bases had no gene match. This CDR3 region has 15 residues. CDR3 amino acids: CASSSGLADTGELFF. Here the CDR3 DNA reads TGTGCCAGCAGCTCGGGACTAGCTGACACCGGGGAGCTGTTTTTT. The full variable domain, its missing parts supplied by reference TRBV5-6 and TRBJ2-2, is DAGVTQSPTHLIKTRGQQVTLRCSPKSGHDTVSWYQQALGQGPQFIFQYYEEEERQRGNFPDRFSGHQFPNYSSELNVNALLLGDSALYLCASSSGLADTGELFFGEGSRLTVL.

This clone was detected a few times. The J gene is TRBJ2-2, the V gene TRBV7-8; a weak D match, TRBD2 (5 bases). This CDR3 has 15 residues. Deletions cut 1 base from V and 0 bases from J, with 6 bases between. Germline lookup yields CDR1 SGHVS and CDR2 FQNEAQ. The DNA for the CDR3 is TGTGCCAGCAGCTTAGGGACTGCGAACACCGGGGAGCTGTTTTTT. The encoded protein is CASSLGTANTGELFF. Together with reference TRBV7-8 and TRBJ2-2, the CDR3 gives the full variable domain: GAGVSQSPRYKVAKRGQDVALRCDPISGHVSLFWYQQALGQGPEFLTYFQNEAQLDKSGLPSDRFFAERPEGSVSTLKIQRTQQEDSAVYLCASSLGTANTGELFFGEGSRLTVL.

There are a few counts of this clone. The chain's CDR3 is CAANNIQGQETQYF. In DNA, the CDR3 is TGTGCCGCCAATAACATACAGGGGCAAGAGACCCAGTACTTC. The rearrangement uses TRBV10-3 and TRBJ2-5, with 7 bases identical to TRBD1. Germline V gives CDR1 ENHRY, CDR2 SYGVKD. The CDR3 runs 14 residues. V trimming: 11 bases; J trimming: 2 bases; junction bases outside the gene matches: 11.

The chain combines TRBV9 with TRBJ2-3; D remains unclear. In germline, CDR1 is SGDLS, CDR2 YYNGEE. There are 17 residues in the CDR3. With 0 bases removed from V and 0 bases from J, the gap between germline ends came to 14 bases. The DNA of the CDR3 is TGTGCCAGCAGCGTAGGTGACGCCGGTTCTAGCACAGATACGCAGTATTTT. Translation gives CASSVGDAGSSTDTQYF.

The chain recombines TRBV4-2 with TRBJ1-2, with a possible D match to TRBD1 (5 bases). The germline CDR1 and CDR2 sequences are LGHNA and YNFKEQ. The CDR3 extends over 14 amino acids. Trimming took 4 bases from V and 7 from J, leaving 16 bases between them. CDR3 coding DNA: TGTGCCAGCAGCCCGAGCGAGGGGCATAGTGGCTACACCTTC. Encoded protein: CASSPSEGHSGYTF.